This TCR beta chain was recovered during a study of blood T cell repertoires in COVID-19 (dated by TCRdb to about 2020). Turning to the overall study: The collaborator samples originated in the United States, Italy and Spain and spanned the acute and convalescent phases of COVID-19. The material from the prospective study consisted of cDNA or gDNA derived from T cells, B-cell-depleted T cells, or PBMCs. Deeply sampled blood TCRbeta repertoires from subjects exposed to, actively infected with, or recovered from COVID-19 were included in the dataset. A freely available public database, intended as a resource for researchers studying the immune response to SARS-CoV-2, is where the repertoires were released. The samples were drawn from the first 160 participants of the ongoing ImmuneRACE study and from some 1,300 subjects provided by 6 global collaborators. A de-identified subject ID, COVID-19 status, age in years and sex were almost always included in the sample metadata. Where available, HLA class I and class II types were obtained from metadata supplied by the sample provider rather than from assay-based typing. The full study reports these points: The amount of clinical and demographic metadata varied by source and participant and was provided uncurated.

From the cysteine through the phenylalanine, the CDR3 covers 13 amino acids. The kept DNA is CDR3 alone, 39 bases in frame from the first base. V gives up 3 bases and J gives up 6 bases, and the segment between their germline ends measures 12 bases. From the germline V gene (reference sequence), CDR1 is LNHDA and CDR2 is SQIVND. TCRbeta CDR3 regions were amplified from genomic DNA using the immunoSEQ Assay, a bias-controlled multiplex PCR. In the source study's methods: Nucleated cell counts per sample were estimated from amplification of reference gene primers within the assay. To quantify the absolute abundance of each unique TCRbeta CDR3 rearrangement, sequence reads were collapsed and filtered. Productive Simpson clonality was computed per sample as the square root of Simpson's diversity index over productive rearrangements. TCRdb re-hosts the immuneACCESS table, in-frame sequences only. Its copies lack some clones; in the studies checked, an unresolved V gene accounts for under half of them, and the cause for the rest is not known. V and J calls and clone size are those listed in that table; D and trimming were worked out from the DNA. This sample lists under 200,000 clones; roughly 90% were detected once. The biggest ten clones account for around 2.1% of the sample.

Collaborating institutions collected whole blood in K2EDTA tubes following their own protocols. For TCRbeta analysis, collaborators shipped samples as frozen whole blood, isolated PBMCs, or DNA extracted from either of those sample types. This clone was observed once. Its antigen is unknown. Base quality data are lacking; no much larger clone is found one base away. The sequence came from a man younger than 30 with acute or convalescent COVID-19. Material: peripheral blood. Recombination connected TRBV19 to TRBJ2-7; a weak D assignment points to TRBD1 (5 bases agree). At the DNA level, the sequence is TGTGCCAGTAGTATGGCACAGGTGACCGAGCAGTACTTC. The encoded protein is CASSMAQVTEQYF. Here the CDR3 is joined to the reference TRBV19 and TRBJ2-7 genes, and the full variable domain is: DGGITQSPKYLFRKEGQNVTLSCEQNLNHDAMYWYRQDPGQGLRLIYYSQIVNDFQKGDIAEGYSVSREKKESFPLTVTSAQKNPTAFYLCASSMAQVTEQYFGPGTRLTVT.